The source of this TCR beta chain is a study of shared clonotypes between healthy human individuals (dated by TCRdb to 2019 to 2021). Regarding the study in general: Three men and a couple of women, aged 18 to 49 years, made up the cohort. For each donor, three plates each were used for CD4 naive and CD4 memory, two plates were used for CD8 naive, and one plate was used for CD8 memory. The study deeply sequenced blood TCR repertoires of about 5 healthy adults to estimate repertoire size and the extent of clonotype sharing between individuals. To increase sequencing depth and limit assay-specific biases, different laboratories used diverse techniques to prepare libraries and sequence TCR repertoires. Each donor's leukapheresis produced roughly between roughly 0.85 and 9.5 billion PBMCs. The paper's findings and limits, for the study overall: Naive subsets generally had larger estimated clonotype richness than memory subsets did. Because the study included a small number of donors, the genetic and exposure-history diversity represented was limited. Compared with non-shared clonotypes, the clonotypes found in all four sorted-subset donors had higher generation probabilities. Sharing across a handful of donors was observed for around 4.8% of naive CD4, 3% to 3.5% of naive CD8, roughly 2.3% of memory CD4, and roughly 0.4% of memory CD8 clonotypes. Sampling was restricted to blood, and TCR repertoires in tissue are likely to differ from TCR repertoires in blood. Pairwise subsampling led to the expectation that sequencing depth would affect the degree of clonotype sharing among donors. Rarefaction of sorted-subset datasets indicated incomplete sequencing despite the large sequencing depth.

Healthy HIV-negative adults with no recently reported acute infections or vaccinations were included as donors. Every donor was a Caucasian adult residing in Nashville, Tennessee, USA. CD4+ T cells were enriched by magnetic negative selection; naive cells were then positively selected on CD45RA, and the negative fraction formed the memory subset. Blood was collected by leukapheresis, and PBMCs were isolated by Ficoll-Histopaque density gradient centrifugation and then cryopreserved in liquid nitrogen vapor phase. Analytical flow cytometry was used to check the purity and quantity of every magnetically sorted T cell population. Genomic DNA was isolated from each sorted fraction and quantified by UV absorbance on a Nanodrop 2000c. Notes on this clone: Its antigen specificity is not known. One base away there is no much larger clone; base qualities are not given.

Using the deep immunoSEQ assay, TCR CDR3 regions were amplified from genomic DNA by multiplex PCR. Genomic DNA extracted from each cell subset was distributed evenly over all wells of several immunoSEQ 96-well plates, and each plate served as one replicate. Each replicate PCR for sorted subsets received around 210 ng genomic DNA, equal to roughly 30,000 T cell genomes. Purified libraries were quantified with a Qubit 3.0 fluorometer, sized on a Bioanalyzer 2100, and re-quantified with the KAPA Library Quantification kit. Each immunoSEQ 96-well plate was sequenced on its own single-read 150-cycle Illumina NextSeq 550 flow cell. The study's own analysis went as follows. Because only junctional sequences without quality scores were contained in the immunoSEQ output, filtering matching that applied to full-length reads could not be performed. Sequences were annotated with PyIR, a Python wrapper for IgBLAST v1.9, using IMGT germline references to assign V/J genes and CDR3. Reads were filtered out if the reads had weak V/J assignments (E-value above 1e-6), no CDR3, stop codons, out-of-frame junctions, or ambiguous translated residues. V3J clonotypes were defined as sequences sharing the same inferred V gene, J gene, and CDR3 amino acid sequence. Percentage overlap between repertoires was calculated by dividing the number of shared unique clonotypes by the size of the smaller repertoire. Three approaches were used to assess repertoire richness: RTK rarefaction, the Chao1 estimator, and Recon v2.1 estimates of unobserved clonotypes. Generation probabilities were computed with OLGA for all TCRbeta clonotypes obtained by the gDNA method from four donors. Imported from immuneACCESS, the table was reduced by TCRdb to in-frame sequences with V and J called. These copies leave out some clones; in studies compared against another copy, an unresolved V gene accounts for under half, and the cause of the remainder is not known. That table furnishes V, J and clone size, whereas the DNA furnished D and trimming. A total of about 1 million clones appear in this sample, 75% to 85% of them only once. The ten most abundant clones make up 0.5% to 0.6% of the sample.

This sequence originates from a man aged 18 to 29 in good health. Some clones in this sample may be carry-over from other donors' samples. The specimen sequenced was memory CD4+ T cells from PBMCs. The sample's cell subset or site, from its label and the paper: CD45RA-negative fraction.

The CDR3 reads CASRSLVGASYEQYF. The bases are TGCGCCAGCCGCTCACTAGTGGGAGCATCCTACGAGCAGTACTTC. The chain employs TRBV5-1 and TRBJ2-7; D gene: possibly TRBD2, on 5 matching bases. CDR1 and CDR2 (SGHRS, YFSETQ) derive from the germline V gene. V gives up 7 bases and J gives up 1 base, and the segment between their germline ends measures 18 bases. Spanning cysteine to phenylalanine, the CDR3 consists of 15 amino acids. This entry keeps only the CDR3 DNA: 45 bases, framed from base 1. The full variable domain, with segments outside the CDR3 supplied by the reference TRBV5-1 and TRBJ2-7 proteins, appears as KAGVTQTPRYLIKTRGQQVTLSCSPISGHRSVSWYQQTPGQGLQFLFEYFSETQRNKGNFPGRFSGRQFSNSRSEMNVSTLELGDSALYLCASRSLVGASYEQYFGPGTRLTVT.